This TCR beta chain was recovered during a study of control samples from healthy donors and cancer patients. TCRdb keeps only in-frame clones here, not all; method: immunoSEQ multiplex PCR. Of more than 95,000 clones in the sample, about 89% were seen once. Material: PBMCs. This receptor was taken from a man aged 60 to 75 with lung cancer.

CDR3 coding DNA: TGCAGCGTTGAAAACCCGTCCGGCTATGGCTACACCTTC. This encodes CSVENPSGYGYTF. The chain has TRBV29-1 and TRBJ1-2; unclear D gene. Trimming pared 2 bases from V and 4 bases from J, leaving 11 bases between. The CDR3 spans 13 residues. Germline V gene data show CDR1 as SQVTM and CDR2 as ANQGSEA.